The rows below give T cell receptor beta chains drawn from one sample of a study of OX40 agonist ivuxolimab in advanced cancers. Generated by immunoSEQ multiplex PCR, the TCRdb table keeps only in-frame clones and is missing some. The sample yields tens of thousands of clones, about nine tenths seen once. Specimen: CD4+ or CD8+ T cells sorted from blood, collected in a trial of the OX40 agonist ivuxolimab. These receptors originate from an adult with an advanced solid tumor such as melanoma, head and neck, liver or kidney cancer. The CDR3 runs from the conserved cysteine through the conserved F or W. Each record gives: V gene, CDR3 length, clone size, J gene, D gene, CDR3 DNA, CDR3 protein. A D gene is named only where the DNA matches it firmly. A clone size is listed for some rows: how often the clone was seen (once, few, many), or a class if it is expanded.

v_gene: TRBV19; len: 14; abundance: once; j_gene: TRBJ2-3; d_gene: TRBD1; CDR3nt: TGTGCCAGTACCGGGACAGGGAAGGGAGATACGCAGTATTTT; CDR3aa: CASTGTGKGDTQYF
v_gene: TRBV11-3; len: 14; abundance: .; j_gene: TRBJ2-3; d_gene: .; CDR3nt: TGTGCCAGCAGCCGTTACTTATCTACAGATACGCAGTATTTT; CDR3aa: CASSRYLSTDTQYF
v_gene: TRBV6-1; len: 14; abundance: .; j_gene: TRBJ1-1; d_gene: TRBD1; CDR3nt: TGTGCCAGCAATAACAGGGGGAGGAACACTGAAGCTTTCTTT; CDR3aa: CASNNRGRNTEAFF
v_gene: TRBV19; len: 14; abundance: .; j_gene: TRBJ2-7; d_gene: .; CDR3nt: TGTGCCAGTAGTCTTGAACCAGGGGTCTACGAGCAGTACTTC; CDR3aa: CASSLEPGVYEQYF
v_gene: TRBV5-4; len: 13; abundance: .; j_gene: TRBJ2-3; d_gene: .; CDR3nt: TGTGCCAGCAGCTTGCGGCTGGCAGATACGCAGTATTTT; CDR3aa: CASSLRLADTQYF
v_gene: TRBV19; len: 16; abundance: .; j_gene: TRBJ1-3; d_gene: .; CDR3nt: TGTGCCAGTAGTATGCGCGGTTTGATCTCTGGAAACACCATATATTTT; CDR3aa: CASSMRGLISGNTIYF
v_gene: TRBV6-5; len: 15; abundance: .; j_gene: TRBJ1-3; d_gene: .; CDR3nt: TGTGCCAGCAGTCTGAGGGGATTAGGTGGAAACACCATATATTTT; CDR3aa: CASSLRGLGGNTIYF
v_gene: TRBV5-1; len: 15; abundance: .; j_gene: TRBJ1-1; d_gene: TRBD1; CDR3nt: TGCGCCAGCAGCCCCGGACAGGGGGAGGGCACTGAAGCTTTCTTT; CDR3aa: CASSPGQGEGTEAFF
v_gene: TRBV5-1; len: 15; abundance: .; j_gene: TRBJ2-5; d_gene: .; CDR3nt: TGCGCCAGCGGCGAAAGGGTGTCCGCCGGGGAGACCCAGTACTTC; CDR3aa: CASGERVSAGETQYF
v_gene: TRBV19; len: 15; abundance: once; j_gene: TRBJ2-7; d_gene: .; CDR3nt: TGTGCCAGTAGCCCGACAGGAGGAGGGGGTTACGAGCAGTACTTC; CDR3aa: CASSPTGGGGYEQYF
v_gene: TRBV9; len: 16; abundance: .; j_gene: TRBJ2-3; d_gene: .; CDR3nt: TGTGCCAGCAGCGTAGGGGACTTATCTAGCACAGATACGCAGTATTTT; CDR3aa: CASSVGDLSSTDTQYF
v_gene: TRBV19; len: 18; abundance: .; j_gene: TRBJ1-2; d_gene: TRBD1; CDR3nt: TGTGCCAGTAGACTCCTTGGGACAGGCTCCTACAGTAACTATGGCTACACCTTC; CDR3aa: CASRLLGTGSYSNYGYTF
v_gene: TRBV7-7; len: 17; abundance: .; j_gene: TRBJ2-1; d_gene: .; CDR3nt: TGTGCTAGCAGCTTAGCGCCTCCGAGGGTGGGTTACAATGAGCAGTTCTTC; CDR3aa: CASSLAPPRVGYNEQFF
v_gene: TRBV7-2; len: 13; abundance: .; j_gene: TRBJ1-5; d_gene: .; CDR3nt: TGTGCCAGCAGCTTAAGAGTTGATCAGCCCCAGCATTTT; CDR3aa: CASSLRVDQPQHF
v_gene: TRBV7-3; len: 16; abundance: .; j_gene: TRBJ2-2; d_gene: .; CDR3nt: TGTGCCAGCAGCTTAATGGGGGCGAGTAACACCGGGGAGCTGTTTTTT; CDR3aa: CASSLMGASNTGELFF
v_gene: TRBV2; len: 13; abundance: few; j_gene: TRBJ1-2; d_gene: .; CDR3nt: TGTGCCAGCAGTCGTTGGACAGAGTATGGCTACACCTTC; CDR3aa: CASSRWTEYGYTF
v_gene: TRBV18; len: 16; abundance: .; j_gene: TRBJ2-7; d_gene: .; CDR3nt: TGTGCCAGCTCACCACGGGCAGGGCGGAGCTCCTACGAGCAGTACTTC; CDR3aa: CASSPRAGRSSYEQYF
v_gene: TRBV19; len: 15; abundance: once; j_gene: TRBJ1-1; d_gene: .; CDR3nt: TGTGCCAGTAAAGTCTCCGGGAGGAGGAACACTGAAGCTTTCTTT; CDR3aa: CASKVSGRRNTEAFF
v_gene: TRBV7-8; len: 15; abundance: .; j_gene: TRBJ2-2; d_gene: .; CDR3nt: TGTGCCAGCAGCTTAGCCCCAGATCTGCACGGGGAGCTGTTTTTT; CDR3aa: CASSLAPDLHGELFF
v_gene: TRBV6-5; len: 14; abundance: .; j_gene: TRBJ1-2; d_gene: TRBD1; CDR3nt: TGTGCCAGCAGTAGCAGGGGGGCCGGCTATGGCTACACCTTC; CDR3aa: CASSSRGAGYGYTF
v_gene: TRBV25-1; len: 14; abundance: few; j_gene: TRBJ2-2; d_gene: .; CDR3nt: TGTGCCAGCAGTGAATATCTCGTTGGCGGGGAGCTGTTTTTT; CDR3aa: CASSEYLVGGELFF